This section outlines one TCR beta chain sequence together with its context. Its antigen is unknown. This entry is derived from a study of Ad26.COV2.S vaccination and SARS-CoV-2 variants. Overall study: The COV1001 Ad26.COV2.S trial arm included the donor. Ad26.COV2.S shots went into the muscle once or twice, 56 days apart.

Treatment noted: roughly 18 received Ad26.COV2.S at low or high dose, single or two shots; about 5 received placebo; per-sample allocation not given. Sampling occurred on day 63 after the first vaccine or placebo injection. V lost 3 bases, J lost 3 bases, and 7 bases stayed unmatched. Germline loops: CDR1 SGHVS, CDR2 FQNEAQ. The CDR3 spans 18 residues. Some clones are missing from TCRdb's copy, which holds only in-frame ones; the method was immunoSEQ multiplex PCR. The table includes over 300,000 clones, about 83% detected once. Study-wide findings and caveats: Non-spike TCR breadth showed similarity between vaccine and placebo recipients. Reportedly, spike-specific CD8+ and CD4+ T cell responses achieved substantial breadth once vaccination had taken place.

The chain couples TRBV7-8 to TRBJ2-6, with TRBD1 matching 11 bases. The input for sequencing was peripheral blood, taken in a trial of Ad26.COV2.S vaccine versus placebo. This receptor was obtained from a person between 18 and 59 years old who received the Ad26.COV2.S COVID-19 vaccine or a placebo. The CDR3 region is CASSLAGQGAGGANVLTF. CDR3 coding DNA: TGTGCCAGCAGCTTGGCAGGACAGGGGGCCGGTGGGGCCAACGTCCTGACTTTC.